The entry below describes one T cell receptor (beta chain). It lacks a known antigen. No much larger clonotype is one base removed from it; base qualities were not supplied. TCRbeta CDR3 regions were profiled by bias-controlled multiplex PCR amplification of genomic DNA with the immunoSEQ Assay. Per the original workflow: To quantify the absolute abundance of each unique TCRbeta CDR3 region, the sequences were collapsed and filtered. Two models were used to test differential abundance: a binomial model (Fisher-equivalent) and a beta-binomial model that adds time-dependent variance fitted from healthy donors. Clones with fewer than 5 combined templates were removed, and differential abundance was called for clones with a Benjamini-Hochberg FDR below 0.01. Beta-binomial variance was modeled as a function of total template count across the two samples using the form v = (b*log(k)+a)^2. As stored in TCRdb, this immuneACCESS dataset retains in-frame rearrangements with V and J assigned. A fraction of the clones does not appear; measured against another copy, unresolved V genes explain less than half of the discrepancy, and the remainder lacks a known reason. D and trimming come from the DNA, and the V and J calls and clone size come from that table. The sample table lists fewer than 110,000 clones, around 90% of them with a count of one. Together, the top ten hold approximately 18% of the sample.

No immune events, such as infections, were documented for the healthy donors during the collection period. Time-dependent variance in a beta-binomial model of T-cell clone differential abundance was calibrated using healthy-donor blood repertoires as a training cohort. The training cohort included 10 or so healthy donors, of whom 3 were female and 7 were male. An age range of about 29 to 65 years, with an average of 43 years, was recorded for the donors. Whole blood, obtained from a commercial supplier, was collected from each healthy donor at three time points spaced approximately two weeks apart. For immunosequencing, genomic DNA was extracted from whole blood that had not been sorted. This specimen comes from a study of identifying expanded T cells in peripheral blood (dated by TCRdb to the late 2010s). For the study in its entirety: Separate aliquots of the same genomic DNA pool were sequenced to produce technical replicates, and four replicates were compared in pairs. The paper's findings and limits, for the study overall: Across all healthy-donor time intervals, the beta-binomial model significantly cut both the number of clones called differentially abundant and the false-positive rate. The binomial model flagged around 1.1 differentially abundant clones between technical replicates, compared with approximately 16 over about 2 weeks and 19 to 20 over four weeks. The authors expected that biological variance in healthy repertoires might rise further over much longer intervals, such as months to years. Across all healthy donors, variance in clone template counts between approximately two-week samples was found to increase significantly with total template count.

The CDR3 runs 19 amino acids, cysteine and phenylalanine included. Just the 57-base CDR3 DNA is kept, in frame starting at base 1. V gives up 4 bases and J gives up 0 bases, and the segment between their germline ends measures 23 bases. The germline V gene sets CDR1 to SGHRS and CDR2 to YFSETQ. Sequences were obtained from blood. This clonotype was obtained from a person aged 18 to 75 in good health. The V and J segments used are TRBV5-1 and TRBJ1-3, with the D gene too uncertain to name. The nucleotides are TGCGCCAGCAGCCCCACCCCTCGTGGTGGCTATTTCTCTGGAAACACCATATATTTT. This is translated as CASSPTPRGGYFSGNTIYF.